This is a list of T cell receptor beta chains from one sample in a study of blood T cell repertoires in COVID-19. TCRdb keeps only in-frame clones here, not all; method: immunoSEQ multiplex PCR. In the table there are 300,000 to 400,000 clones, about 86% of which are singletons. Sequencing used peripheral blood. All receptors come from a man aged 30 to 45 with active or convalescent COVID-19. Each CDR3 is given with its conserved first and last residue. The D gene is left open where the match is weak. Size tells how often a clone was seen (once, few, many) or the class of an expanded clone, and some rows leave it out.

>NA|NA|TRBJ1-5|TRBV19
TGTGCCAGTAGTAACCAGGGTAGTCAGCCCCAGCATTTT
CASSNQGSQPQHF
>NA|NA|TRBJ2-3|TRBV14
TGTGCCAGCAGCCACCCAAGGGGCCACACAGATACGCAGTATTTT
CASSHPRGHTDTQYF
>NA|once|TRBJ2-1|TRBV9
TGTGCCAGCAGCGTAGCTTCGTTGTCCTACAATGAGCAGTTCTTC
CASSVASLSYNEQFF
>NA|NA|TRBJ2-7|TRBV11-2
TGTGCCAGCAGCTTGAGGGCGTCTTACGAGCAGTACTTC
CASSLRASYEQYF
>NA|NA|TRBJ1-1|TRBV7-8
TGTGCCAGCAGCGTCACGGGGGATGGCACTGAAGCTTTCTTT
CASSVTGDGTEAFF
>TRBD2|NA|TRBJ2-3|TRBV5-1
TGCGCCAGCAGCTCCGGACTAGCGGGGGGTGGCACAGATACGCAGTATTTT
CASSSGLAGGGTDTQYF
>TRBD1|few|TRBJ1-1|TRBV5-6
TGTGCCAGCAGCTTGGAAAGGGGGCGCGGTGCTTTCTTT
CASSLERGRGAFF
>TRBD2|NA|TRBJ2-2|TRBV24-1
TGTGCCACCAGCTTGGGGGGGAGTAAGGACACCGGGGAGCTGTTTTTT
CATSLGGSKDTGELFF
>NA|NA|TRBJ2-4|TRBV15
TGTGCCACCAGCAGAGCGAACGCGGGACTCTTTATGCCGGCCAAAAACATTCAGTACTTC
CATSRANAGLFMPAKNIQYF
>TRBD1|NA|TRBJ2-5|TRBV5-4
TGTGCCAGCAGCTTGTTCGGACAGGGGCTAGAGACCCAGTACTTC
CASSLFGQGLETQYF
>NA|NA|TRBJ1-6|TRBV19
TGTGCCAGTAGTTCACAACAGGGTCGTTATTTAAATTCACCCCTCCACTTT
CASSSQQGRYLNSPLHF
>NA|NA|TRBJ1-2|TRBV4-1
TGCGCCAGCAGCCAAACCGGGACACGCTATGGCTACACCTTC
CASSQTGTRYGYTF
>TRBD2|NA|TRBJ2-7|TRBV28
TGTGCCAGCAGTCCCTGGACTAGCGGGGCCCCCCACGAGCAGTACTTC
CASSPWTSGAPHEQYF
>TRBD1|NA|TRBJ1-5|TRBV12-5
TGTGCTAGTGGTTTGGTACAGGGGGGAAGCAATCAGCCCCAGCATTTT
CASGLVQGGSNQPQHF
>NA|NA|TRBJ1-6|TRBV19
TGTGCCAGTGCGGGGAGGGAGGAGGCTTCACCCCTCCACTTT
CASAGREEASPLHF
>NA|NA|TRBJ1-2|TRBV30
TGTGCCTGGAGGAGTACAGGCGTTTATGGCTACACCTTC
CAWRSTGVYGYTF
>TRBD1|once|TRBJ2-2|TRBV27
TGTGCCAGCAGTCCGGGGACAGGGCGCACCGGGGAGCTGTTTTTT
CASSPGTGRTGELFF
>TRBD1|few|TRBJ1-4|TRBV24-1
TGTGCCACCAGTGAGGGGACAGCTTTTAATGAAAAACTGTTTTTT
CATSEGTAFNEKLFF
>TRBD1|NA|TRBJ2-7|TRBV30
TGTGCCTGGAGCCCTATTGGGCACACAGGGGGCTACGAGCAGTACTTC
CAWSPIGHTGGYEQYF
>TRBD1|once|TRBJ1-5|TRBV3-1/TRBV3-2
TGTGCCAGCAGCCAAACCGCAGGGGGCCTGCAGCCCCAGCATTTT
CASSQTAGGLQPQHF
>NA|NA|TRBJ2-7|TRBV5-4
TGTGCCAGCAGCTTCCCGACAGTTCCCTACGAGCAGTACTTC
CASSFPTVPYEQYF
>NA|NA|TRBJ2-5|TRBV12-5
TGTGCTAGTGGTTCCGGCAGGAATAGGGAGACCCAGTACTTC
CASGSGRNRETQYF
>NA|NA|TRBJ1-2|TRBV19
TGTGCCAGTGTTTCTCAGGGCGCCTTCTATGGCTACACCTTC
CASVSQGAFYGYTF
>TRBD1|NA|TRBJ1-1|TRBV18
TGTGCCAGCTCACCGGGACAGGGGGCGAACACTGAAGCTTTCTTT
CASSPGQGANTEAFF
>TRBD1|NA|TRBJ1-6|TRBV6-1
TGTGCCAGCAGTGAAATTTGGACAGGGGAGAATTCACCCCTCCACTTT
CASSEIWTGENSPLHF